This T cell receptor (beta chain) is from a study of blood T cell repertoires in COVID-19. Study information: Researchers got acute and convalescent COVID-19 samples from the United States, Italy and Spain. Nucleic acid was either cDNA or gDNA, and it came from T cells, B-cell-depleted T cells, or PBMCs.

The Seattle patients joined while their infection was active and were tracked longitudinally afterward. As handled by the study authors: Reference gene primer amplification yielded estimated nucleated cell counts. Sequencing used immunoSEQ multiplex PCR; TCRdb keeps in-frame clones, though not all of them. That table gives V, J and clone size, and the DNA gave D and trimming. Of 300,000 to 400,000 clones in the sample, approximately 86% were seen once. Germline CDR1 SNHLY, CDR2 FYNNEI. V trimming: 4 bases; J trimming: 6 bases; junction bases outside the gene matches: 3. There are 12 residues in the CDR3.

The chain employs TRBV2 and TRBJ2-7, with 7 bases fitting TRBD2. Sequenced: peripheral blood. The clonotype originates from a man aged 30 to 39 with COVID-19, enrolled during active disease. In DNA, the CDR3 is TGTGCCAGCAGTGTGGGGGGGGTCGAGCAGTACTTC. Protein product: CASSVGGVEQYF.